Below, 4 T cell receptor beta chains from the same sample are listed, as sequenced in a study of blood T cell repertoires in COVID-19. Some clones are missing from TCRdb's copy, which holds only in-frame ones; the method was immunoSEQ multiplex PCR. In the table there are around 250,000 clones, 70% to 85% of which are singletons. Sequencing used PBMCs or T cells enriched from blood (not recorded which). All receptors come from a man in his forties or fifties who had recovered from COVID-19.

The chain has TRBV10-3 and TRBJ1-2, with D perhaps TRBD1 (5 bases). Germline lookup yields CDR1 ENHRY and CDR2 SYGVKD. V was cut by 3 bases and J by 7 bases, with 18 bases left in between. The length of the CDR3 is 15 residues. The CDR3 region is CAISDNIDSPSGYTF. CDR3 bases: TGTGCCATCAGTGATAATATCGACAGCCCTTCTGGCTACACCTTC.

The chain links TRBV27 to TRBJ1-1, with D possibly TRBD1 on 6 matching bases. This CDR3 comprises 14 residues. Germline V gene sequence: CDR1 MNHEY, CDR2 SMNVEV (reference sequence). V was cut by 3 bases and J by 0 bases, with 8 bases left in between. CDR3 DNA sequence: TGTGCCAGCAGTTTTGGACAGATGAACACTGAAGCTTTCTTT. This translates into CASSFGQMNTEAFF.

The chain couples TRBV4-2 to TRBJ2-3, with D perhaps matching TRBD2 (5 bases). Trimming stripped 4 bases from V and 1 base from J, with 12 bases between. CDR1 is LGHNA and CDR2 is YNFKEQ in the germline V gene. The CDR3 has 15 residues. Here the CDR3 reads CASSRDWRGTDTQYF. The CDR3, as DNA: TGTGCCAGCAGCCGAGACTGGCGGGGCACAGATACGCAGTATTTT.

The V gene is TRBV12-5, the J gene TRBJ2-5; no definite D call. Looked up from germline, CDR1 is LGHNT and CDR2 is FRNRAP. The CDR3 is 12 amino acids. The V gene lost 2 bases and the J gene lost 5 bases, with 6 bases spanning the gap. CDR3 residues: CASGLSAETQYF. The CDR3 DNA is TGTGCTAGTGGTTTGTCCGCGGAGACCCAGTACTTC.